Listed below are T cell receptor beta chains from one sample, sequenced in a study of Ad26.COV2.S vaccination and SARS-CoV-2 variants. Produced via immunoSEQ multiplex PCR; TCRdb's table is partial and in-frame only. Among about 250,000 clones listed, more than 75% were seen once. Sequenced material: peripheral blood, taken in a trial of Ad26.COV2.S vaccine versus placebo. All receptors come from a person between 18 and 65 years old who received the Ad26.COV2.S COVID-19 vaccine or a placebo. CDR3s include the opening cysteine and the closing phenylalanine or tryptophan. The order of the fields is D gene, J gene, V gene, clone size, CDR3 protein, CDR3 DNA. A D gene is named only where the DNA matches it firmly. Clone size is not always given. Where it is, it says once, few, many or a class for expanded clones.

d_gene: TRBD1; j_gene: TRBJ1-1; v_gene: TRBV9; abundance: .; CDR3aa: CASSPGGGTEAFF; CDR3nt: TGTGCCAGCAGCCCAGGGGGGGGGACTGAAGCTTTCTTT
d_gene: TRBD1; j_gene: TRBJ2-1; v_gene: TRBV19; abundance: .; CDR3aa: CASRRTGSSYNEQFF; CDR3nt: TGTGCCAGTAGGAGGACAGGGAGCTCCTACAATGAGCAGTTCTTC
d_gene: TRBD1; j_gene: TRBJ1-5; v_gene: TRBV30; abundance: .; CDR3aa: CAWRGTGFNQPQHF; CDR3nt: TGTGCCTGGAGGGGGACAGGGTTCAATCAGCCCCAGCATTTT
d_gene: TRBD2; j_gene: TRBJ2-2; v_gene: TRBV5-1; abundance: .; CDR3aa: CASSLGLAANTGELFF; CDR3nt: TGCGCCAGCAGCTTGGGGCTAGCGGCAAACACCGGGGAGCTGTTTTTT
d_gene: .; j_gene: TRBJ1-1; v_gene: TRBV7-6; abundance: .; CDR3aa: CASRPNSGTENTEAFF; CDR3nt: TGTGCCAGCAGACCTAACTCCGGGACGGAGAACACTGAAGCTTTCTTT
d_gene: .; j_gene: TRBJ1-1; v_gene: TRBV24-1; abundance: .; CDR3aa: CARWKKDRHPVTEAFF; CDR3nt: TGTGCCAGATGGAAGAAAGACAGGCATCCGGTGACTGAAGCTTTCTTT
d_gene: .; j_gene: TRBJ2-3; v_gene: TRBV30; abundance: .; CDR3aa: CAWSLVIGTDTQYF; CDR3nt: TGTGCCTGGAGCCTTGTAATTGGCACAGATACGCAGTATTTT
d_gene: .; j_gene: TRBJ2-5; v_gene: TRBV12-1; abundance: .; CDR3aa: CASSPLRTYDLQETQYF; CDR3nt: TGTGCCAGCAGCCCCCTCCGGACGTACGACCTACAAGAGACCCAGTACTTC
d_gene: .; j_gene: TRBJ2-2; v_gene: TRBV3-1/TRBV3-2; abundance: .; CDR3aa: CASSQGYTGELFF; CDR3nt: TGTGCCAGCAGCCAGGGATACACCGGGGAGCTGTTTTTT
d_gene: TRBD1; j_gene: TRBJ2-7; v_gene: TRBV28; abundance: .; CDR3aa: CASRTGQGAVEQYF; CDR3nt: TGTGCCAGCAGAACCGGACAGGGGGCGGTCGAGCAGTACTTC
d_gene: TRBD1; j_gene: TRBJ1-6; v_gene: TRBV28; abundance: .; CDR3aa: CASSSGTGGDLHF; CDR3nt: TGTGCCAGCAGTTCAGGGACAGGGGGGGACCTCCACTTT
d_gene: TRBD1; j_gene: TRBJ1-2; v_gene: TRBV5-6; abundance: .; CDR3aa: CASSSDRPWYGYTF; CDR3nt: TGTGCCAGCAGCTCGGACAGGCCATGGTATGGCTACACCTTC
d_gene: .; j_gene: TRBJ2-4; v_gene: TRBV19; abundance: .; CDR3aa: CASSFQGGGFKNIQYF; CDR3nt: TGTGCCAGTAGTTTTCAAGGGGGAGGGTTCAAAAACATTCAGTACTTC
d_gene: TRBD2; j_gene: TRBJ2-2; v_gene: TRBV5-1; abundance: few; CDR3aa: CASSLGPLGTINTGELFF; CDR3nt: TGCGCCAGCAGCTTGGGACCCCTCGGGACTATAAACACCGGGGAGCTGTTTTTT
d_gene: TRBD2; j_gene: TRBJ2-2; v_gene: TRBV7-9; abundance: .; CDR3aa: CASNPIAGGRTGELFF; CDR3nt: TGTGCCAGCAACCCCATAGCGGGAGGGCGCACCGGGGAGCTGTTTTTT
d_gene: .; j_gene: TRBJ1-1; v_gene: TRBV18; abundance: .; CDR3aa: CASSQPEGAAFF; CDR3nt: TGTGCCAGCTCACAACCTGAGGGCGCGGCTTTCTTT
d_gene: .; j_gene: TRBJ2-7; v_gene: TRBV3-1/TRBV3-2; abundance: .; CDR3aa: CASSQRYEQYF; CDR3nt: TGTGCCAGCAGCCAGAGATACGAGCAGTACTTC
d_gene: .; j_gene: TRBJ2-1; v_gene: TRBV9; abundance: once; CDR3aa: CASSVAGNPAIYNEQFF; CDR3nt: TGTGCCAGCAGCGTAGCCGGCAATCCGGCCATCTACAATGAGCAGTTCTTC
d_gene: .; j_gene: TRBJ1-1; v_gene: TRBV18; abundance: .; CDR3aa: CASCSPNVREAFF; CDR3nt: TGTGCCAGTTGCTCGCCCAATGTTCGTGAAGCTTTCTTT
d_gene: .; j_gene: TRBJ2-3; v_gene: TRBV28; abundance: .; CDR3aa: CASSLSAGFTDTQYF; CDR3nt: TGTGCCAGCAGTTTATCGGCAGGATTTACAGATACGCAGTATTTT
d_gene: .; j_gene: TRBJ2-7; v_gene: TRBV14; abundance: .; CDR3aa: CASSLSVEQYF; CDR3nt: TGTGCCAGCAGCCTTTCCGTCGAGCAGTACTTC
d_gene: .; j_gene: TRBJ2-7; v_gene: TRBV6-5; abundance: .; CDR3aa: CASSPWGDSYEQYF; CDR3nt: TGTGCCAGCAGCCCATGGGGGGATTCCTACGAGCAGTACTTC
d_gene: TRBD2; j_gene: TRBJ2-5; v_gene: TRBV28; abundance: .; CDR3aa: CASSPGLATPGETQYF; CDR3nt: TGTGCCAGCAGTCCGGGACTAGCGACTCCTGGGGAGACCCAGTACTTC
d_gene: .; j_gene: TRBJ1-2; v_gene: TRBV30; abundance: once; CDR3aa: CAWRDHGYTF; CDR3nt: TGTGCCTGGAGGGACCATGGCTACACCTTC
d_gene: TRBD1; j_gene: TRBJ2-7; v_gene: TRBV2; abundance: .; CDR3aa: CASSEGQGYPYEQYF; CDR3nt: TGTGCCAGCAGTGAAGGACAGGGGTACCCCTACGAGCAGTACTTC
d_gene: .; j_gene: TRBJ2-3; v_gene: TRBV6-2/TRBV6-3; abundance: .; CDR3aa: CASNPTSLTDTQYF; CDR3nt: TGTGCCAGCAACCCGACTTCCCTCACAGATACGCAGTATTTT
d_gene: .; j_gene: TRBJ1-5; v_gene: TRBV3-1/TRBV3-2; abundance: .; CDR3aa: CASSFGMRNQPQHF; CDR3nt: TGTGCCAGCAGCTTTGGAATGCGCAATCAGCCCCAGCATTTT
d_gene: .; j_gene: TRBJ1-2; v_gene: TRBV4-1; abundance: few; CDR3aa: CASSQVYGDYGYTF; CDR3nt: TGCGCCAGCAGCCAAGTGTACGGGGACTATGGCTACACCTTC
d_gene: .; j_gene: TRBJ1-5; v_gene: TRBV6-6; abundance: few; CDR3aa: CASLGGRNQPQHF; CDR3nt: TGTGCCAGCTTAGGGGGGCGCAATCAGCCCCAGCATTTT
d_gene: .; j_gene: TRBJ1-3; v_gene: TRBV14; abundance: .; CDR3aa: CASSPAPYSGNTIYF; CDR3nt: TGTGCCAGCAGCCCGGCACCCTACTCTGGAAACACCATATATTTT
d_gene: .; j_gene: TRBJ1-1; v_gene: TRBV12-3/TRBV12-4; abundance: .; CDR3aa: CASSLGARTEAFF; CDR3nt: TGTGCCAGCAGTTTAGGAGCGCGCACTGAAGCTTTCTTT
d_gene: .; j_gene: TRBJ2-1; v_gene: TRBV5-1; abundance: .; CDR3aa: CASSQFRHGYNEQFF; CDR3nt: TGCGCCAGCAGCCAGTTCAGGCACGGCTACAATGAGCAGTTCTTC
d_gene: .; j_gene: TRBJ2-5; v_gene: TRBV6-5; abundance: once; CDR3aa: CASSQGGVQGETQYF; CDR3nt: TGTGCCAGCAGTCAGGGAGGGGTCCAGGGGGAGACCCAGTACTTC
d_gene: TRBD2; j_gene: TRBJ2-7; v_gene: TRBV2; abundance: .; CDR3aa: CASSGSGGGALSGEQYF; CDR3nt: TGTGCCAGCAGTGGGTCCGGCGGGGGGGCCTTATCGGGCGAGCAGTACTTC
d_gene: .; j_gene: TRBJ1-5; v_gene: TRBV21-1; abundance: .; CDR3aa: CASWSGQGAIESQPQHF; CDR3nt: TGTGCCAGTTGGTCGGGACAGGGGGCAATCGAGAGTCAGCCCCAGCATTTT
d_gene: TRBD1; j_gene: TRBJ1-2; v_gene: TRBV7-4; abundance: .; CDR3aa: CASSLASSRDRAVYGYTF; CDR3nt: TGTGCCAGCAGCTTAGCGTCATCCCGGGACAGGGCAGTCTATGGCTACACCTTC
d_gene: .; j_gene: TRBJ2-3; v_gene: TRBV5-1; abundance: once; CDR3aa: CASRTDSTDTQYF; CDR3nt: TGCGCCAGCAGAACGGATAGCACAGATACGCAGTATTTT
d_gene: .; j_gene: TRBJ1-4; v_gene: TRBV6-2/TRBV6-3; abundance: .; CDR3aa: CASSYHPTAPTNEKLFF; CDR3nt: TGTGCCAGCAGTTACCATCCGACAGCTCCAACTAATGAAAAACTGTTTTTT
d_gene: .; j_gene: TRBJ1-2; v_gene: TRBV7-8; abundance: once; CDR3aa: CASSSQLSYGYTF; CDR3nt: TGTGCCAGCAGCTCGCAGCTTTCTTATGGCTACACCTTC
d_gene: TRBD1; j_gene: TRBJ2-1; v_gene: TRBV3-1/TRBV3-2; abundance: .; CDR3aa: CASSQEGTGFRGAHDNEQFF; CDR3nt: TGTGCCAGCAGCCAAGAGGGGACAGGGTTTAGGGGGGCCCACGACAATGAGCAGTTCTTC
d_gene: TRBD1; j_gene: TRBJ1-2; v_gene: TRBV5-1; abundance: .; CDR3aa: CASSFGQGRNGYTF; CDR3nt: TGCGCCAGCAGCTTTGGACAGGGAAGGAATGGCTACACCTTC
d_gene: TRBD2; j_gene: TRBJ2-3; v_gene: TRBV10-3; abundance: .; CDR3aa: CATGLAGGISTDTQYF; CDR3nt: TGTGCCACCGGACTAGCGGGGGGTATTAGCACAGATACGCAGTATTTT
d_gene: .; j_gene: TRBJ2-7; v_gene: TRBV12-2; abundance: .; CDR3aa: CASRFGRDSRDEQYF; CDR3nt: TGTGCAAGTCGCTTTGGAAGGGACAGCCGAGACGAGCAGTACTTC
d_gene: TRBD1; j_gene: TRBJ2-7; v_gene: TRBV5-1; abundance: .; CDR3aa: CASSSGPGQGAGEQYF; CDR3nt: TGCGCCAGCAGCTCGGGCCCGGGACAGGGGGCTGGGGAGCAGTACTTC
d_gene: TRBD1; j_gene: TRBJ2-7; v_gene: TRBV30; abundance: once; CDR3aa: CAWSWDRAYEQYF; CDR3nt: TGTGCCTGGAGTTGGGACAGGGCTTACGAGCAGTACTTC
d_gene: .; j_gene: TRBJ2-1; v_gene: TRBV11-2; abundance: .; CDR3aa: CASSLDGSTDEQFF; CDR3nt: TGTGCCAGCAGCTTAGACGGGAGTACTGATGAGCAGTTCTTC
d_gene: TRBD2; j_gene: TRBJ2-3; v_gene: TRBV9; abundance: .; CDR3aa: CASSPGGGARDTQYF; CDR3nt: TGTGCCAGCAGCCCGGGCGGGGGGGCGAGAGATACGCAGTATTTT
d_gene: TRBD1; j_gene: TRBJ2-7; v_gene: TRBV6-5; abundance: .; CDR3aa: CASVRGQGSYEQYF; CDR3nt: TGTGCCAGCGTGAGGGGGCAGGGCTCCTACGAGCAGTACTTC
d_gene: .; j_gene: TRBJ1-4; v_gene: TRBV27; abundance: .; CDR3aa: CASRSETGNEKLFF; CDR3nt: TGTGCCAGCAGATCGGAAACAGGGAACGAAAAACTGTTTTTT
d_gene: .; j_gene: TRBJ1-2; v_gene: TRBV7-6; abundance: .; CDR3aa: CASSFGDYGYTF; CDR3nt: TGTGCCAGCAGCTTCGGAGACTATGGCTACACCTTC